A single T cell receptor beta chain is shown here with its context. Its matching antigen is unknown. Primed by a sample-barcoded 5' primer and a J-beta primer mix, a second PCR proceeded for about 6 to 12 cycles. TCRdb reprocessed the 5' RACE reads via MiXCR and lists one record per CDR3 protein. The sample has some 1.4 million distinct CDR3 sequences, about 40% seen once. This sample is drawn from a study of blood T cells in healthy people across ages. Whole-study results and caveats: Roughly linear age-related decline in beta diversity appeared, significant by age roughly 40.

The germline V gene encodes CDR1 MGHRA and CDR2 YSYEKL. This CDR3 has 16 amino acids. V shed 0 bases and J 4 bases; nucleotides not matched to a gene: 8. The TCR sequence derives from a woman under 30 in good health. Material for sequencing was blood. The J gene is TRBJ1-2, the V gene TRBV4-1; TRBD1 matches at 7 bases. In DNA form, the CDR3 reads TGCGCCAGCAGCCAAGAGACCCCAGGGGGGTTCTATGGCTACACCTTC. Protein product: CASSQETPGGFYGYTF.